This TCR beta chain was obtained from a study of T cells in Graves' hyperthyroidism and ophthalmopathy (dated by TCRdb to the late 2010s). Study-wide context: Peripheral blood samples were taken at the time of initial diagnosis, prior to any treatment. After sampling, hyperthyroidism patients received methimazole starting at 30 mg daily, and ophthalmopathy patients received high-dose intravenous methylprednisolone. In addition, the study compared T-cell repertoires in thyroid tissue and in blood from a handful of Graves' hyperthyroidism patients. To identify distinguishing TCR V-J signatures, a discovery cohort of some 99 patients was used, comprising 43 with Graves' ophthalmopathy and some 60 with stable Graves' hyperthyroidism. According to the paper, TCR Vbeta CDR3 sequencing was carried out on about 140 peripheral blood samples, which came from 40 to 45 ophthalmopathy, under 80 hyperthyroidism and some 17 progressor patients. The approximately 98 discovery patients were randomly divided into training and test sets at a 7:3 ratio. Prospective prediction of ophthalmopathy was tested in an independent validation cohort consisting of 18 hyperthyroidism patients and some 15 patients who later progressed to ophthalmopathy.

About this clonotype: Its recognized antigen is unknown. One base away there is no much larger clone; base qualities are not given.

Amplification of TCR beta CDR3 regions was carried out from RNA transcripts. For the first round of RT-PCR on the TCR CDR3, the HTBI primer set was used together with the Qiagen OneStep RT-PCR kit. The libraries were constructed in a second round of multiplex PCR and then size-selected and purified. The libraries were sequenced on an Illumina HiSeq2000 using paired-end 100 bp reads. The study's processing was this. SOAPnuke was used to process the raw data, throwing out any read that contained adapters or uncalled bases, had a mean Phred below 15, or lacked an exact constant-primer or identifier match. High-quality paired reads were merged using COPE v1.2.5, and each unique nucleotide sequence was defined as a clonotype. MiTCR v1.1 was used to align clonotypes to the IMGT TRBV, TRBD and TRBJ reference segments. Analysis was restricted to V-J combinations with a frequency above 0.0001, which covered about 99% of repertoires. A TCS score was defined as the ratio between F50 (clonal expansion) and ExV (chaos), using BLOSUM62-based TCRdist between CDR3 peptides within each V-J. Welch's t-statistics and random forest reduced fewer than 600 V-J features to about 13, which were used in a naive Bayes classifier (R e1071). The public reads were reanalyzed by TCRdb: fastp trimming at Q25, MiXCR alignment, in-frame beta chains only. When rows share a CDR3 protein, they turn into one entry using the most common DNA and genes. Clone size and V and J calls follow TCRdb, not the original study. Here the sample has about 290,000 distinct CDR3 sequences; roughly an eighth occur a single time. The ten biggest clones cover approximately 7.9% of the sample.

Stable Graves' hyperthyroidism was defined as the absence of progression to ophthalmopathy over 18 months of follow-up. The hyperthyroidism patients were between 18 and 65 years old and newly diagnosed, with a disease duration of less than 2 months. Patients with uncontrolled infections, other autoimmune diseases, pregnancy or lactation were excluded. Diagnoses relied on clinical symptoms, serum thyroxine and TRAb, thyroid ultrasound and orbital computed tomography. PBMCs were separated from approximately 9.9 ml of fresh peripheral blood using Ficoll-Paque density gradient centrifugation. Total RNA was extracted using Trizol reagent, and RNA quality was assessed on an Agilent 2100 Bioanalyzer. Summary of the overall study and its limitations: Sample size was not statistically predetermined, and investigators were not blinded to group allocation. Most expanded thyroid clonotypes (frequency above 0.001) were also found in blood, which suggests that blood repertoires may mirror thyroid immune responses. A model built on a 13 V-J signature distinguished ophthalmopathy from stable hyperthyroidism, reaching approximately 89% sensitivity and around 81% specificity in cross-validation and 80%/75% in testing. In validation, progression to ophthalmopathy was predicted by the model with more than 65% sensitivity and around 75% specificity, a median of around 5.9 months before onset.

The CDR3, from cysteine to phenylalanine, totals 14 residues. The CDR3 DNA has 42 bases and is translated from base 1. The germline V gene specifies SGHDT as CDR1 and YYEEEE as CDR2. V lost 4 bases and J lost 3 bases; the stretch between them is 14 bases long. The sequenced sample consisted of blood. The V and J segments used are TRBV5-6 and TRBJ2-7, with no reliable assignment of the D segment. The receptor comes from a woman between 40 and 55 years old with Graves' hyperthyroidism. The DNA sequence follows: TGTGCCAGCAGCCGCCGCAGTTTCGACTACGAGCAGTACTTC. Its amino acids are CASSRRSFDYEQYF. The full variable domain, completed from the reference TRBV5-6 and TRBJ2-7 proteins outside the CDR3, reads DAGVTQSPTHLIKTRGQQVTLRCSPKSGHDTVSWYQQALGQGPQFIFQYYEEEERQRGNFPDRFSGHQFPNYSSELNVNALLLGDSALYLCASSRRSFDYEQYFGPGTRLTVT.